This T cell receptor (beta chain) is from a study of blood T cell repertoires in COVID-19. The V gene end was trimmed by 11 bases and the J gene end by 2 bases; junction bases not matched to a gene: 16. CDR3 length: 16 amino acids. Germline CDR1 is LNHDA and CDR2 is SQIVND (reference sequence). Clones were sequenced by immunoSEQ multiplex PCR, and TCRdb holds only the in-frame ones, with some missing. Of 150,000 to 200,000 clones listed, over 85% are singletons. The TCR originated in a woman aged 45-65 years with acute or convalescent COVID-19. The sequencing sample was made of peripheral blood. This chain links TRBV19 with TRBJ1-1; 8 positions agree with TRBD1. CDR3: CASYTTGGIFNTEAFF. For the CDR3, the DNA is TGTGCCTCCTATACCACAGGGGGAATTTTTAACACTGAAGCTTTCTTT.